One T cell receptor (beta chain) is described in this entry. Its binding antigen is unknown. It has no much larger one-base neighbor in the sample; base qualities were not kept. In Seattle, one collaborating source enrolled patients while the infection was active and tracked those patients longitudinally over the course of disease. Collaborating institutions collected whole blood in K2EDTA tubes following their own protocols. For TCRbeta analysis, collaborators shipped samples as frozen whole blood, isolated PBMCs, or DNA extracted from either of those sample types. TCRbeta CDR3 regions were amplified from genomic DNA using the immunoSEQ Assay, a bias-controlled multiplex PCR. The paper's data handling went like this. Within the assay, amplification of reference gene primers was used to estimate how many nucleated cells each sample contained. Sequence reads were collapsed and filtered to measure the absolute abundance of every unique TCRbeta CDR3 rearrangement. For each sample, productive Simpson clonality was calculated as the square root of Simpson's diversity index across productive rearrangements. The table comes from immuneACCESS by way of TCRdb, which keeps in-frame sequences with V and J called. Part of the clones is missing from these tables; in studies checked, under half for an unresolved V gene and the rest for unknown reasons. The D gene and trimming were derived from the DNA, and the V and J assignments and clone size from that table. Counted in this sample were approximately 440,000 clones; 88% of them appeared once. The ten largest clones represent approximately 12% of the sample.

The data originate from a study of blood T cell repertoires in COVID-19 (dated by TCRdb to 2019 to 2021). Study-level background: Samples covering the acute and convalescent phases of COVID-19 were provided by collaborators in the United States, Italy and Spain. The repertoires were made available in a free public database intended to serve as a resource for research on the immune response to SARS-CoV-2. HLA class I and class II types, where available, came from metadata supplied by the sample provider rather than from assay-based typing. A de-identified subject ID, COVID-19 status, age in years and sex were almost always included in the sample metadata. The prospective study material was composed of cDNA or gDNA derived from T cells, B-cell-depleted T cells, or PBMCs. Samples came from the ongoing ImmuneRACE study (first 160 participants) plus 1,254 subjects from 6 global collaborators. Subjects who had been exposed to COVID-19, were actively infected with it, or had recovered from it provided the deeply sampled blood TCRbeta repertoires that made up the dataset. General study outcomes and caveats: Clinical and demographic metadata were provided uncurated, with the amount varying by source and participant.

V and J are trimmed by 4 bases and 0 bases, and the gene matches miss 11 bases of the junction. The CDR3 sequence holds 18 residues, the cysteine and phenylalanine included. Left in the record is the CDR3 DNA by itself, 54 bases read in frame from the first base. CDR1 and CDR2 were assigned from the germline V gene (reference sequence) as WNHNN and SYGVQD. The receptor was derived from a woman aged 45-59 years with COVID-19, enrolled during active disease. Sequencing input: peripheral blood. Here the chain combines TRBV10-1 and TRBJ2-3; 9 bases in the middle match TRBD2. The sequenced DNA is TGCGCCAGCAGTGTCGCGAGCGGGGGGTCTATAAGCACAGATACGCAGTATTTT. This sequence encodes CASSVASGGSISTDTQYF.